Presented here are 20 T cell receptor beta chains from one specimen sequenced in a study of T cell repertoires in aging, cancer and after chemotherapy. Multiplex touch-down PCR with TRB-A/B primers amplified rearranged V-D-J TRB sequences. One entry per CDR3 protein results from TCRdb running MiXCR on the multiplex PCR reads. The table records 5,000 to 6,500 distinct CDR3 sequences, over 20% of them present only once. Peripheral blood genomic DNA, not sorted cells or RNA, was the template. The sample taken for sequencing was blood. The receptors stem from a human donor in good health. The donor label of this sample is uncertain.

This clonotype was counted only a few times. The chain recombines TRBV20-1 with TRBJ2-7; 7 bases fit TRBD2. The CDR3 is 11 residues long. Trimming removed 5 bases from V and 6 bases from J; junction bases left unmatched: 4. Germline V gene sequence: CDR1 DFQATT, CDR2 SNEGSKA (reference sequence). CDR3 protein: CSAGGLGEQYF. The CDR3 DNA sequence: TGCAGTGCTGGTGGACTAGGCGAGCAGTACTTC.

Relative to its sample, this clonotype is medium-sized. The chain recombines TRBV6-5 with TRBJ1-1; no clear D gene. V was clipped by 7 bases and J by 1 base, with 10 bases between them. Germline V CDR1 and CDR2: MNHEY, SVGAGI. CDR3 length equals 13 residues. The CDR3 spells CASKQQTNTEAFF. The CDR3 DNA reads as TGTGCCAGCAAACAACAGACGAACACTGAAGCTTTCTTT.

In this sample, this clonotype is medium-sized (0.01 to 0.1%). The rearrangement joins TRBV10-3 to TRBJ2-5; 11 nucleotides agree with TRBD2. The CDR3 contains 17 residues. In germline, CDR1 is ENHRY, CDR2 SYGVKD. Unmatched junction bases numbered 4, after V lost 0 bases and J lost 1 base. CDR3: CAISESSGGALQETQYF. For the CDR3, the DNA is TGTGCCATCAGTGAGTCTAGCGGGGGGGCCCTCCAAGAGACCCAGTACTTC.

The chain uses TRBV20-1 and TRBJ2-3; D is possibly TRBD2 (6 bases). Germline CDR1 reads DFQATT; CDR2 reads SNEGSKA (reference sequence). CDR3 length: 15 amino acids. With 6 bases removed from V and 4 bases from J, the gap between germline ends came to 20 bases. CDR3 in amino acids: CSAPVRRERADTQYF. In nucleotides, the CDR3 is TGCAGTGCCCCCGTGAGGCGGGAACGGGCAGATACGCAGTATTTT.

This chain links TRBV9 with TRBJ1-3, with D unclear. V dropped 3 bases and J dropped 2 bases, with 6 bases sitting between them. The CDR3 contains 13 residues. The germline V gene has CDR1 SGDLS and CDR2 YYNGEE. In DNA form, the CDR3 reads TGTGCCAGCAGCGCCTCCACTGGAAACACCATATATTTT. Amino acid sequence: CASSASTGNTIYF.

This clonotype rates as medium-sized. The gene calls are TRBV27 and TRBJ2-3, with 13 bases fitting TRBD2. Germline V gene data show CDR1 as MNHEY and CDR2 as SMNVEV (reference sequence). V dropped 7 bases and J dropped 4; count of bases not matched to a gene: 14. This CDR3 has 18 residues. The chain's CDR3 is CASTPRLRTSGSSDTQYF. CDR3 bases: TGTGCCAGCACCCCCCGCCTGAGGACTAGCGGGAGCTCAGATACGCAGTATTTT.

This clonotype qualifies as medium-sized. This sequence joins TRBV19 and TRBJ2-3; the D is unclear. The germline CDR1 and CDR2 sequences are LNHDA and SQIVND (reference sequence). Trimming pared 1 base from V and 2 bases from J, leaving 10 bases between. The CDR3 is 15 amino acids. This chain's CDR3 is CASSIVRAATDTQYF. The CDR3 nucleotides read TGTGCCAGTAGTATAGTGAGAGCCGCCACAGATACGCAGTATTTT.

Notes on this clonotype: With a much larger clone just one base away, this may be a read error. The rearrangement uses TRBV30 and TRBJ1-5, with D perhaps TRBD1 (6 bases). CDR1 is GTSNPN and CDR2 is SVGIG in the germline V gene (reference sequence). The CDR3 is 15 amino acids. This CDR3 reads CAWSVRGQGGQHQHF. CDR3 nucleotides: TGTGCCTGGAGTGTACGGGGGCAGGGAGGACAGCACCAGCATTTT. The whole variable domain, filled in from reference TRBV30 and TRBJ1-5, reads SQTIHQWPATLVQPVGSPLSLECTVEGTSNPNLYWYRQAAGRGLQLLFYSVGIGQISSEVPQNLSASRPQDRQFILSSKKLLLSDSGFYLCAWSVRGQGGQHQHFGDGTRLSIL.

The chain employs TRBV4-3 and TRBJ1-2; D is undetermined. The germline CDR1 and CDR2 sequences are LGHNA and YSLEER. V lost 0 bases and J lost 2, with 13 bases in between. The CDR3 is 16 amino acids. The CDR3 protein is CASSQEATGKNYGYTF. The CDR3 DNA sequence: TGCGCCAGCAGCCAAGAGGCGACGGGAAAAAACTATGGCTACACCTTC.

This clonotype was seen a few times. V and J are TRBV20-1 and TRBJ2-1; D not resolved. The CDR3 length is 15 residues. CDR1 and CDR2 (germline): DFQATT, SNEGSKA (reference sequence). V lost 3 bases and J 0 bases, leaving 12 bases between the germline ends. CDR3 residues: CSARDPSSSYNEQFF. Here the CDR3 DNA reads TGCAGTGCTAGGGACCCCTCAAGCTCCTACAATGAGCAGTTCTTC.

For the CDR3, the DNA is TGCGCCAGCAGCCAAGCCGGGACAGGGGGCAATCAGCCCCAGCATTTT. Its protein product is CASSQAGTGGNQPQHF. This chain connects TRBV4-1 to TRBJ1-5, with 10 positions matching TRBD1. CDR1 is MGHRA, CDR2 YSYEKL, per germline. The CDR3 is 16 amino acids. Losses at the gene ends were 1 base for V and 2 bases for J; bases not matched to a gene: 2.

This clonotype is termed medium-sized. This sequence joins TRBV7-9 and TRBJ2-2, with D unresolved. Trimming removed 3 bases at V and 1 base at J, with 12 bases between. This CDR3 has 16 residues. CDR1 is SEHNR, CDR2 FQNEAQ, per germline (reference sequence). The CDR3 protein is CASSFGNSLNTGELFF. Written as DNA, the CDR3 is TGTGCCAGCAGCTTTGGCAACAGCCTGAACACCGGGGAGCTGTTTTTT.

The chain couples TRBV4-2 to TRBJ2-1; 10 positions match TRBD2. V dropped 0 bases and J dropped 9; count of bases not matched to a gene: 5. The V gene's germline CDR1 is LGHNA and CDR2 YNFKEQ. CDR3 size: 15 residues. CDR3: CASSQDVASGSEQFF. DNA of the CDR3: TGTGCCAGCAGCCAAGATGTGGCTAGCGGGAGTGAGCAGTTCTTC.

This clonotype is categorized as medium-sized. This rearrangement joins TRBV18 to TRBJ2-5; D is unclear. From germline, CDR1 is KGHSH and CDR2 LQKENI. Trimming took 0 bases from V and 2 from J, leaving 16 bases between them. The CDR3 spans 17 residues. The CDR3 protein is CASSPPRSGLLQETQYF. The CDR3 DNA sequence: TGTGCCAGCTCACCACCGAGGTCGGGCCTTCTTCAAGAGACCCAGTACTTC.

This clonotype occurred a few times. V and J are TRBV10-3 and TRBJ1-5; D is ambiguous. The germline CDR1 and CDR2 sequences are ENHRY and SYGVKD. The CDR3 is 12 residues long. V gave up 4 bases and J gave up 0 bases, with 1 base separating them. This CDR3 reads CAISVSNQPQHF. Here the CDR3 DNA reads TGTGCCATCAGTGTTAGCAATCAGCCCCAGCATTTT.

This clonotype is medium-sized. The rearrangement links TRBV27 to TRBJ2-7; unclear D gene. Germline V gene data show CDR1 as MNHEY and CDR2 as SMNVEV (reference sequence). V was cut by 4 bases and J by 4 bases, with 8 bases left in between. The CDR3 loop spans 12 amino acids. Here the CDR3 DNA reads TGTGCCAGCAGTTCGAGTCCGTACGAGCAGTACTTC. Protein sequence: CASSSSPYEQYF.

By sample share, this clonotype is medium-sized (0.01 to 0.1%). The chain is built from TRBV5-6 and TRBJ2-3; D is perhaps TRBD1 (6 bases). Per germline, CDR1 SGHDT and CDR2 YYEEEE. V was trimmed by 4 bases and J by 1 base, leaving 16 bases between them. The CDR3 has 16 amino acids. CDR3 bases: TGTGCCAGCAGCATGAAGGGGGTGTCGGGCACAGATACGCAGTATTTT. Encoded protein: CASSMKGVSGTDTQYF.

The gene calls are TRBV7-9 and TRBJ1-6, with D maybe TRBD1 (5 bases). The CDR3 sequence is 16 residues long. CDR1 SEHNR and CDR2 FQNEAQ come from the germline V gene (reference sequence). V was clipped by 2 bases and J by 4 bases, with 12 bases between them. The CDR3 DNA reads TGTGCCAGCAGCTTAATTCCCGGGGGGTATAATTCACCCCTCCACTTT. Residues: CASSLIPGGYNSPLHF.

The chain links TRBV7-3 to TRBJ1-1; perhaps TRBD1 as D (5 bases). V dropped 2 bases and J dropped 3 bases, with 10 bases sitting between them. The germline V gene has CDR1 SGHTA and CDR2 FQGTGA. This CDR3 is 14 amino acids long. CDR3 coding DNA: TGTGCCAGCAGCTTATGGCAGGGTCACACTGAAGCTTTCTTT. Its translation: CASSLWQGHTEAFF.

About this clonotype itself: This may come from a read error, since a much larger clone is one base off. The J gene is TRBJ1-4, the V gene TRBV6-5; no clear D gene. Per the germline V gene, CDR1 is MNHEY and CDR2 is SVGAGI. The CDR3 sequence is 13 residues long. Here the CDR3 DNA reads TGTACCAGCAGTGAAGCACCAAGGGAAAAACTGTTTTTT. Translation gives CTSSEAPREKLFF.